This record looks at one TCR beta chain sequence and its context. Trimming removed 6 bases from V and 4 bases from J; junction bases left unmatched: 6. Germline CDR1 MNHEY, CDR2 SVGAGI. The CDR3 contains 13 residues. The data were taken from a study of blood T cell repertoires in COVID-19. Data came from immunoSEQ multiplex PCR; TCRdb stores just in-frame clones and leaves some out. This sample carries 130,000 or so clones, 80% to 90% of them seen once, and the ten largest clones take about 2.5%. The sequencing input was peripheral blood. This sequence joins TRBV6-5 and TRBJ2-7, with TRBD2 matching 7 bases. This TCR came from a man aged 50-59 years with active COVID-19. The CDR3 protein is CASSRRGVYEQYF. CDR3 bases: TGTGCCAGCAGCCGTCGGGGGGTGTACGAGCAGTACTTC.